Here is one T cell receptor (beta chain) with its context. The junction does not match germline at one end; this may be a read error. Germline V CDR1 and CDR2: SGHAT, FQNNGV. There are 13 residues in the CDR3. This sample is part of a study of blood T cell repertoires in COVID-19. Using immunoSEQ multiplex PCR, the repertoire was profiled, and TCRdb retains in-frame clones only, with some absent. The sample carries about 95,000 clones, about four fifths recorded once. The TCR was taken from a man aged 80 or over with COVID-19, enrolled during active disease. The specimen was peripheral blood. J is TRBJ2-7 and V is TRBV11-2; maybe TRBD2 (5 bases). The CDR3 DNA reads as TGTGCCAGCAGCTCTCCTAGCTCCCACGAGCAGTACTTC. Translating gives CASSSPSSHEQYF.